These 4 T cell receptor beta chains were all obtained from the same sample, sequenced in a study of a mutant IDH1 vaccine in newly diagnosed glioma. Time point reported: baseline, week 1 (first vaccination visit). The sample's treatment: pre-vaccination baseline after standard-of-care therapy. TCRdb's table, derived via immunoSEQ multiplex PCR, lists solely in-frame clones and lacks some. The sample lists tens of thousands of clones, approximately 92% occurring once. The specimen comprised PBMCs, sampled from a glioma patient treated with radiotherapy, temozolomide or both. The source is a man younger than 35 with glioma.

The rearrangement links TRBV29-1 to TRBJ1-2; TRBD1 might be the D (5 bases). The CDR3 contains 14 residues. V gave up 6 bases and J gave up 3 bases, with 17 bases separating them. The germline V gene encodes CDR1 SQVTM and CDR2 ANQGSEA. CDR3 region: CSVPLPGNYYGYTF. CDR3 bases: TGCAGCGTCCCCCTTCCAGGGAACTACTATGGCTACACCTTC. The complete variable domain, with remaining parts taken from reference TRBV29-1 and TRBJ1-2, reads SAVISQKPSRDICQRGTSLTIQCQVDSQVTMMFWYRQQPGQSLTLIATANQGSEATYESGFVIDKFPISRPNLTFSTLTVSNMSPEDSSIYLCSVPLPGNYYGYTFGSGTRLTVV.

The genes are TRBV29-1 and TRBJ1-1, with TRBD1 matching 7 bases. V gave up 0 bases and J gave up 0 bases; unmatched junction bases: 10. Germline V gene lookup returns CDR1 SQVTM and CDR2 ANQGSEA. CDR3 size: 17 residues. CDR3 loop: CSVEDLDREDMNTEAFF. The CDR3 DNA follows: TGCAGCGTTGAAGATCTTGACAGGGAAGACATGAACACTGAAGCTTTCTTT.

In nucleotides, the CDR3 is TGTGCCACCAGCAGAGCCGGGGGCTTAGAGACCCAGTACTTC. Its protein is CATSRAGGLETQYF. This sequence joins TRBV15 and TRBJ2-5; D is possibly TRBD1 or TRBD2 (6 bases each). Trimming removed 1 base at V and 4 bases at J, with 10 bases between. This CDR3 is 14 amino acids long. CDR1 is LNHNV, CDR2 YYDKDF, per germline (reference sequence).

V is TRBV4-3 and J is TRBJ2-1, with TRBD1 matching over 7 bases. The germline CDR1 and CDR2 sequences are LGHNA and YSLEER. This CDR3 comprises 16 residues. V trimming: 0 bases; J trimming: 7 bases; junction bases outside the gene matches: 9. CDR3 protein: CASSQEGRDRVNEQFF. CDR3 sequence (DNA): TGCGCCAGCAGCCAAGAGGGCCGAGACAGGGTGAATGAGCAGTTCTTC.